What follows are 13 T cell receptor beta chains derived from one specimen sequenced in a study of cytomegalovirus exposure and HLA in healthy donors. Primers included in the PCR were 60 Vbeta and 13 Jbeta primers. Clones were read by immunoSEQ multiplex PCR, and TCRdb kept only the in-frame ones, dropping some. The sample records about 120,000 clones, approximately 72% being singletons. Sequencing was done on a sample of PBMCs. These TCRs come from a man between 18 and 29 years old in good health and CMV-seronegative.

The V gene is TRBV28, the J gene TRBJ1-1; 9 bases are shared with TRBD1. There are 15 residues in the CDR3. In germline, CDR1 is MDHEN, CDR2 SYDVKM. V gave up 5 bases and J gave up 7 bases; unmatched junction bases: 11. The CDR3 DNA is TGTGCCAGCAGTCCTTCCCGGGACAGGGCCCGTGAAGCTTTCTTT. Its translation is CASSPSRDRAREAFF.

J is TRBJ2-7 and V is TRBV30; 10 nucleotides align to TRBD1. CDR1 is GTSNPN and CDR2 is SVGIG in the germline V gene (reference sequence). The CDR3 is 15 amino acids. The V segment lost 3 bases and the J segment 4 bases; nucleotides outside the gene matches: 9. The CDR3 DNA follows: TGTGCCTGGAGCCGTAGCCCGGGACAGGGGTACGAGCAGTACTTC. It encodes CAWSRSPGQGYEQYF.

This rearrangement joins TRBV29-1 to TRBJ2-7, with D possibly being TRBD2 (6 bases). Germline V gives CDR1 SQVTM, CDR2 ANQGSEA. V gave up 6 bases and J gave up 0 bases, with 9 bases separating them. CDR3 size: 12 residues. In nucleotides, the CDR3 is TGCAGCGTGCACGGGGGCTCCTACGAGCAGTACTTC. It yields the protein CSVHGGSYEQYF.

In the case of this clone: Sequence at one end of the junction differs from germline and may be a read error. This chain links TRBV9 with TRBJ2-1; possibly TRBD2 for D (6 bases). The CDR3 contains 16 residues. Germline V gene lookup returns CDR1 SGDLS and CDR2 YYNGEE. The DNA for the CDR3 is TGTGCCTGCAGCGTAAAAGAGCGGGTGAACCACAATGAGCAGTTCTTC. Protein product: CACSVKERVNHNEQFF.

This clone has only a few counts. The J gene is TRBJ2-7, the V gene TRBV27; D is possibly TRBD1 (5 bases). There are 12 residues in the CDR3. The V end lost 6 bases, the J end lost 2 bases, and 8 bases lay between the germline ends. Germline assignment: CDR1 MNHEY and CDR2 SMNVEV (reference sequence). The CDR3 sequence: CASRKGTYEQYF. The DNA for the CDR3 is TGTGCCAGCAGAAAGGGGACCTACGAGCAGTACTTC.

A few counts support this clone. The chain employs TRBV2 and TRBJ1-6, with 8 nucleotides matching TRBD1. This CDR3 has 15 residues. V trimming: 4 bases; J trimming: 8 bases; junction bases outside the gene matches: 7. The germline CDR1 and CDR2 sequences are SNHLY and FYNNEI. The CDR3: CASSGRTGQDSPLHF. CDR3 bases: TGTGCCAGCAGTGGCCGGACAGGGCAGGATTCACCCCTCCACTTT.

The rearrangement links TRBV5-1 to TRBJ1-1, with 7 bases fitting TRBD1. J lost 3 bases, V lost 6 bases, and 17 bases had no gene match. This CDR3 has 17 amino acids. Germline CDR1 reads SGHRS; CDR2 reads YFSETQ. In DNA form, the CDR3 reads TGCGCCAGCACTCCTAGCATTCAGGGGGTGTGGGACACTGAAGCTTTCTTT. Its protein product is CASTPSIQGVWDTEAFF. The full variable domain, completed using reference TRBV5-1 and TRBJ1-1, is KAGVTQTPRYLIKTRGQQVTLSCSPISGHRSVSWYQQTPGQGLQFLFEYFSETQRNKGNFPGRFSGRQFSNSRSEMNVSTLELGDSALYLCASTPSIQGVWDTEAFFGQGTRLTVV.

The chain carries TRBV6-6 and TRBJ2-2; 8 bases align to TRBD1. The V gene end was trimmed by 4 bases and the J gene end by 5 bases; junction bases not matched to a gene: 6. CDR3 length: 15 amino acids. Germline lookup yields CDR1 MNHNY and CDR2 SVGAGI (reference sequence). CDR3 sequence: CASSSGQGRTGELFF. The DNA for the CDR3 is TGTGCCAGCAGTTCTGGACAGGGACGGACCGGGGAGCTGTTTTTT.

The chain employs TRBV6-1 and TRBJ1-1, with D uncertain. Trimming pared 0 bases from V and 5 bases from J, leaving 4 bases between. This CDR3 is 12 amino acids long. Germline assignment: CDR1 MNHNS and CDR2 SASEGT. The CDR3 region has the DNA TGTGCCAGCAGTGAAGCCAGGACTGAAGCTTTCTTT. Encoded protein: CASSEARTEAFF.

This rearrangement joins TRBV14 to TRBJ2-5, with 8 bases that match TRBD2. The germline gives CDR1 SGHDN, CDR2 FVKESK. This CDR3 spans 16 amino acids. After removal of 4 bases from V and 6 bases from J, the junction contained 13 bases not matched to a gene. CDR3 loop: CASSPPGSGSLKTQYF. The CDR3 DNA reads as TGTGCCAGCAGCCCCCCAGGGAGCGGGAGTCTTAAGACCCAGTACTTC.

The V gene is TRBV29-1, the J gene TRBJ1-5; D gene uncertain. Germline CDR1 and CDR2: SQVTM and ANQGSEA. V was clipped by 4 bases and J by 2 bases, with 9 bases between them. This CDR3 region has 13 residues. The CDR3 is CSVVGGGNQPQHF. Here the CDR3 DNA reads TGCAGCGTTGTAGGCGGTGGCAATCAGCCCCAGCATTTT.

In its sample, this clone was seen a few times. The J gene is TRBJ2-2, the V gene TRBV9; the D gene is possibly TRBD2 (6 bases). The V end was cut by 0 bases, the J end by 7 bases, with 13 bases between. CDR1 SGDLS and CDR2 YYNGEE come from the germline V gene. There are 15 residues in the CDR3. The CDR3 region has the DNA TGTGCCAGCAGCGTAGGGGCTTGGGAGGACGGGGAGCTGTTTTTT. Its protein is CASSVGAWEDGELFF.

The rearrangement links TRBV27 to TRBJ1-2; D is unclear. The CDR3 sequence is 14 residues long. Germline V CDR1 and CDR2: MNHEY, SMNVEV (reference sequence). V was cut by 3 bases and J by 8 bases, with 16 bases left in between. The CDR3 protein is CASSLTGSYHGYTF. Here the CDR3 DNA reads TGTGCCAGCAGTTTGACCGGGTCCTACCACGGCTACACCTTC.